This T cell receptor (beta chain) was captured by sequencing in a study of T-cell reconstitution after alpha-beta-depleted transplantation in children. The TCRbeta library incorporated unique molecular identifiers. TCRdb reanalysed the PCR reads using MiXCR and keeps one entry per CDR3 protein. The data contain hundreds of thousands of distinct CDR3 sequences, 16% of them singletons. Whole-study results and caveats: About two months after transplant, alpha-beta T cells reportedly came from several hundred expanded graft clones. Elevated TCRbeta diversity at day 60 was traced, in some patients, to surviving recipient T cells and thymic progenitors. T-cell counts and diversity were attributed mostly to newly produced T cells one year after transplant.

This CDR3 spans 14 amino acids. The V and J ends lost 8 bases and 0 bases, in that order; junction bases with no gene match: 4. This clonotype was found a few times. The antigen remains unidentified. The chain couples TRBV12-3 or TRBV12-4 to TRBJ1-3; 7 bases agree with TRBD1. The TCR comes from a male patient aged 10 to 17 who had a stem cell transplant for acute lymphoblastic leukemia, so the T cells may come from the graft donor. The material sequenced was PBMCs, mostly from graft donor cells, taken 360 days after TCRalphabeta/CD19-depleted stem cell transplant. CDR3 nucleotide sequence: TGTGCCAGCGGGCGGACAGGCTCTGGAAACACCATATATTTT. This gives the protein CASGRTGSGNTIYF.